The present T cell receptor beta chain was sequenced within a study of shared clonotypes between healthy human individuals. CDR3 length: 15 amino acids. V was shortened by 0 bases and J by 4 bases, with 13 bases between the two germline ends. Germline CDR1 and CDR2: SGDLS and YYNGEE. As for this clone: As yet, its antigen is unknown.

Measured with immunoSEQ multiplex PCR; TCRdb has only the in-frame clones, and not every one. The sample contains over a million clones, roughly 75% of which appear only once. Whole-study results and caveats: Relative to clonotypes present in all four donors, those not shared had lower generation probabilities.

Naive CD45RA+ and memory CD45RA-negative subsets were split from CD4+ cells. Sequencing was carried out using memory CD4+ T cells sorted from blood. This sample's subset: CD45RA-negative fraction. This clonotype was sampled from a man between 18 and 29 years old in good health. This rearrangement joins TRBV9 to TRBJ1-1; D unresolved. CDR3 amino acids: CASSVAPTTLTEAFF. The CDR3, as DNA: TGTGCCAGCAGCGTAGCCCCCACGACGCTCACTGAAGCTTTCTTT. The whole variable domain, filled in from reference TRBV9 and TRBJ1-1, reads DSGVTQTPKHLITATGQRVTLRCSPRSGDLSVYWYQQSLDQGLQFLIQYYNGEERAKGNILERFSAQQFPDLHSELNLSSLELGDSALYFCASSVAPTTLTEAFFGQGTRLTVV.